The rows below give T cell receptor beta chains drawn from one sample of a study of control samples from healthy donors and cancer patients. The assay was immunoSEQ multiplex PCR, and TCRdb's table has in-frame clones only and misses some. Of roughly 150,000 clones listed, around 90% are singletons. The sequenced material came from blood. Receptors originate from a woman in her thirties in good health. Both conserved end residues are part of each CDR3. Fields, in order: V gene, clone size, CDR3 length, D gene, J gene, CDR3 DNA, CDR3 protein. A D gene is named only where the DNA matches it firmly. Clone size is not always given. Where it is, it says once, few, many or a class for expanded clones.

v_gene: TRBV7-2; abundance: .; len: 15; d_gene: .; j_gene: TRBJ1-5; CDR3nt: TGTGCCAGCAGCAACGTCCAGGGTCGGAATCAGCCCCAGCATTTT; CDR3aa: CASSNVQGRNQPQHF
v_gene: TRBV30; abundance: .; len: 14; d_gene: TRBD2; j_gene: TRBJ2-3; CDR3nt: TGTGCCTGGAGTATCCTAGCGGGGACAGATACGCAGTATTTT; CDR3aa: CAWSILAGTDTQYF
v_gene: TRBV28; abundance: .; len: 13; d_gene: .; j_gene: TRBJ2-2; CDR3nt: TGTGCCAGCAGTTCCCCGAACACCGGGGAGCTGTTTTTT; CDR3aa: CASSSPNTGELFF
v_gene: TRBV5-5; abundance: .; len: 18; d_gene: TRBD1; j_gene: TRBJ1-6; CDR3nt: TGTGCCAGCAGCTTGCGGTCCGGGTGGACAGGGACAAATTCACCCCTCCACTTT; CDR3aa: CASSLRSGWTGTNSPLHF
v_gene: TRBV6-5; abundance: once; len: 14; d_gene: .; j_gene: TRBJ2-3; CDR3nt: TGTGCCAGCAGGAGGGGGGACGCGGCTAATAATCCGTATTTT; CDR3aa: CASRRGDAANNPYF
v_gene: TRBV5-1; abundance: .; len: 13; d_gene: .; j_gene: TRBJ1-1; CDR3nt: TGCGCCAGCAGCTTGCCCGGGAACACTGAAGCTTTCTTT; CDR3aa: CASSLPGNTEAFF
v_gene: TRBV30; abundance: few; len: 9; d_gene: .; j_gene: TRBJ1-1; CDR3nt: TGTGCCTGGACCTCTGAAGCTTTCTTT; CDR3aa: CAWTSEAFF
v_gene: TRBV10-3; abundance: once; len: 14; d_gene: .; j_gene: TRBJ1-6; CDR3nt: TGTGCCATCAGTGGTTCAGGGGATAATTCACCCCTCCACTTT; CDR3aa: CAISGSGDNSPLHF
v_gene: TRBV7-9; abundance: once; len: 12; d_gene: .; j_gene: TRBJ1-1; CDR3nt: TGTGCCAGCAGCCCGCAACAGACTGAAGCTTTCTTT; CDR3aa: CASSPQQTEAFF
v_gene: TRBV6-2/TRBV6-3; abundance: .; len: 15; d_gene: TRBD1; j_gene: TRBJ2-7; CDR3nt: TGTGCCAGCAGTTATCGGGACAGGTCGTCCGACGAGCAGTACTTC; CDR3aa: CASSYRDRSSDEQYF
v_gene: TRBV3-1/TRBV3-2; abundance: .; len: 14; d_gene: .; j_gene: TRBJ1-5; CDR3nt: TGTGCCAGCAGCCAAGCACACAGCAATCAGCCCCAGCATTTT; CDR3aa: CASSQAHSNQPQHF
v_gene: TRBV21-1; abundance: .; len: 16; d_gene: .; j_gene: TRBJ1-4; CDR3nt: TGTGCCAGCAGCAAACAGTCACAGACAGGGAGTGAAAAACTGTTTTTT; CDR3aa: CASSKQSQTGSEKLFF
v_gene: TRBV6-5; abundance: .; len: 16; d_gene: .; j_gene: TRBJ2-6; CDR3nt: TGTGCCAGCAGTTACGACCATGGCTCTGGGGCCAACGTCCTGACTTTC; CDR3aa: CASSYDHGSGANVLTF
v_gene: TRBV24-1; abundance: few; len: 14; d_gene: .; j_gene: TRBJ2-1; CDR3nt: TGTGCCACCAGTGACATAGCGGCCCACAATGAGCAGTTCTTC; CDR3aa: CATSDIAAHNEQFF
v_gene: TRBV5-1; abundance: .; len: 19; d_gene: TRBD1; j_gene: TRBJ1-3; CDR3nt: TGCGCCAGCAGCCACCGGGACAGGGGGCCCCCGGTCTCTGGAAACACCATATATTTT; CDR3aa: CASSHRDRGPPVSGNTIYF
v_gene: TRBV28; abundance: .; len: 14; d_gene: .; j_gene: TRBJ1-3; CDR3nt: TGTGCCAGCAGGAGGCAGGGCGGAGGAAACACCATATATTTT; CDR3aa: CASRRQGGGNTIYF
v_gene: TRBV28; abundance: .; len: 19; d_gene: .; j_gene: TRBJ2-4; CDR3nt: TGTGCCAGCAGCCTTCTACAGGGAGATACCCTTCTAGCCAAAAACATTCAGTACTTC; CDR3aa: CASSLLQGDTLLAKNIQYF
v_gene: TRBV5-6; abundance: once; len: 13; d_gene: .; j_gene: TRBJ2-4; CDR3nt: TGTGCCAGCAGCTTACTAGCCAAAAACATTCAGTACTTC; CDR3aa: CASSLLAKNIQYF
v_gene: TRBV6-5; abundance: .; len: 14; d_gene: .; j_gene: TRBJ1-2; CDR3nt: TGTGCCAGCAGTTACTCAGAGGGGGGGTTGGGCTACACCTTC; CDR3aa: CASSYSEGGLGYTF
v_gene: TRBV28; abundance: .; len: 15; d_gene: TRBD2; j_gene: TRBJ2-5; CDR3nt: TGTGCCAGCAGTATACTAGCGGGAGCGCGGGAGACCCAGTACTTC; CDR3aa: CASSILAGARETQYF
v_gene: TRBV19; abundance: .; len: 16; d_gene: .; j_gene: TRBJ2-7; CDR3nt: TGTGCCAGTAGTCCCGTGGCCATGACAGGAGCCTACGAGCAGTACTTC; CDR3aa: CASSPVAMTGAYEQYF
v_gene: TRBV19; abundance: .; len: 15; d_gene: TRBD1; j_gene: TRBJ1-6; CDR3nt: TGTGCCAGTAGTACCGGACAGGGGATTAATTCACCCCTCCACTTT; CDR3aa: CASSTGQGINSPLHF
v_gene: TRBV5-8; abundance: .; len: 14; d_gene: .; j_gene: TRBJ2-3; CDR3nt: TGTGCCAGCAGCACAGGGACTCTCACAGATACGCAGTATTTT; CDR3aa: CASSTGTLTDTQYF
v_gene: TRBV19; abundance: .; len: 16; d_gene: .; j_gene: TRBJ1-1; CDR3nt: TGTGCCAGTAGTGCAGACGGACTGATCCTGAACACTGAAGCTTTCTTT; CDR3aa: CASSADGLILNTEAFF
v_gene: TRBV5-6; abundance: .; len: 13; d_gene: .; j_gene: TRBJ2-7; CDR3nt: TGTGCCAGCAGCTTAACAGCGGGCTACGAGCAGTACTTC; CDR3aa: CASSLTAGYEQYF
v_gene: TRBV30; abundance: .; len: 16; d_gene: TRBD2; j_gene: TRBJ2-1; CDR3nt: TGTGCCTGGACACTCCGTGGGACTAGCGGGAAAGCGGAGCAGTTCTTC; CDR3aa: CAWTLRGTSGKAEQFF
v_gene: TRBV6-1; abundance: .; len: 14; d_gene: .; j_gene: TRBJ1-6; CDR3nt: TGTGCCAGCAGTGAAGCGCTTCGGGATTCACCCCTCCACTTT; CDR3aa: CASSEALRDSPLHF
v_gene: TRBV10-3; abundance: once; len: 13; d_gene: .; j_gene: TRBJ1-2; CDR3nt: TGTGCCATCAGTGCTGGATTAGACTATGGCTACACCTTC; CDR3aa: CAISAGLDYGYTF
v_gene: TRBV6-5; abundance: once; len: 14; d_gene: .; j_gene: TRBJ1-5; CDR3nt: TGTGCCAGCAATCAACAGGGAGGGGGTCAGCCCCAGCATTTT; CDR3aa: CASNQQGGGQPQHF
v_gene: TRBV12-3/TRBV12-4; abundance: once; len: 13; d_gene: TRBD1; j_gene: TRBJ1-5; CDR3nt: TGTGCCAGCAGCCAGGACAGGGATCAGCCCCAGCATTTT; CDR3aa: CASSQDRDQPQHF
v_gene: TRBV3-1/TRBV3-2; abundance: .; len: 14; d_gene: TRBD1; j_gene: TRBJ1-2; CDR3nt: TGTGCCAGCAGCGCGGGACAGCAAGACTATGGCTACACCTTC; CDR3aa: CASSAGQQDYGYTF
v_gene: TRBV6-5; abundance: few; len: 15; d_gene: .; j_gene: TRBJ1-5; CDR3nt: TGTGCCAGCAGTTACTCGGCGGTCAGCAATCAGCCCCAGCATTTT; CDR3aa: CASSYSAVSNQPQHF
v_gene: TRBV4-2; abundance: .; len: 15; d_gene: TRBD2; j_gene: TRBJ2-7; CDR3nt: TGTGCCAGCAGCCCGGGACTAGCGGTAGCCTACGAGCAGTACTTC; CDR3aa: CASSPGLAVAYEQYF